The next 11 T cell receptor beta chains were all read from a single sample in a study of CD8 T cells in ankylosing spondylitis. MiXCR, applied by TCRdb to the 5' RACE reads, yields one record per CDR3 protein. This table has more than 600,000 distinct CDR3 sequences, roughly 19% appearing once. Their antigens are not known. The study's findings and limits: A motif in TCR beta, a set of 8 or 9 highly homologous variants, appeared characteristic of ankylosing spondylitis blood.

Sequenced input: blood, either unsorted or a sorted T cell fraction (not recorded which). These receptors came from a male donor with ankylosing spondylitis.

The chain is built from TRBV5-1 and TRBJ2-5; 8 nucleotides agree with TRBD1. V shed 4 bases, J shed 1 base, and the junction held 6 bases outside the gene matches. The CDR3 runs to 15 residues. Germline values: CDR1 SGHRS, CDR2 YFSETQ. CDR3 region: CASSPTGTGQETQYF. The CDR3 DNA sequence: TGCGCCAGCAGCCCCACCGGGACAGGCCAAGAGACCCAGTACTTC.

V and J are TRBV20-1 and TRBJ2-5; TRBD1 aligns across 8 bases. The CDR3 is made up of 14 amino acids. Germline V lookup: CDR1 DFQATT, CDR2 SNEGSKA (reference sequence). Germline trimming cut 6 bases from V and 1 base from J; bases unmatched to any gene: 7. DNA of the CDR3: TGCAGTGCCAATAGACAGGGGCCCCAAGAGACCCAGTACTTC. This gives the protein CSANRQGPQETQYF.

The genes are TRBV5-1 and TRBJ1-2; 7 bases align to TRBD1. The CDR3 consists of 17 residues. CDR1 is SGHRS and CDR2 is YFSETQ in the germline V gene. Trimming took 4 bases from V and 1 from J; bases not matched to a gene: 13. The CDR3 reads CASSPGGDLTVNYGYTF. The CDR3, as DNA: TGCGCCAGCAGCCCAGGGGGTGATCTCACTGTTAACTATGGCTACACCTTC. The complete variable domain, with remaining parts taken from reference TRBV5-1 and TRBJ1-2, reads KAGVTQTPRYLIKTRGQQVTLSCSPISGHRSVSWYQQTPGQGLQFLFEYFSETQRNKGNFPGRFSGRQFSNSRSEMNVSTLELGDSALYLCASSPGGDLTVNYGYTFGSGTRLTVV.

This sequence joins TRBV20-1 and TRBJ2-1; unclear D gene. The CDR3 contains 10 residues. Looked up from germline, CDR1 is DFQATT and CDR2 is SNEGSKA (reference sequence). V dropped 6 bases and J dropped 6 bases, with 6 bases sitting between them. The chain's CDR3 is CSALINEQFF. CDR3 coding DNA: TGCAGTGCCCTTATCAATGAGCAGTTCTTC.

This clonotype has a handful of counts. The gene calls are TRBV19 and TRBJ2-1, with D perhaps given as TRBD1 or TRBD2 (5 bases each). This CDR3 is 14 amino acids long. Trimming left V 9 bases short and J 7 bases short, with 19 bases between. Germline values: CDR1 LNHDA, CDR2 SQIVND (reference sequence). CDR3 in DNA: TGTGCCAGCGGGACGTCAGCCATGAGTAATGAGCAGTTCTTC. Protein: CASGTSAMSNEQFF.

The chain couples TRBV18 to TRBJ2-7, with 10 nucleotides matching TRBD2. Germline CDR1 KGHSH, CDR2 LQKENI. CDR3 size: 17 residues. V lost 5 bases, J lost 5 bases, and 15 bases stayed unmatched. This CDR3 reads CASSTTSGKTTVDEQYF. CDR3 nucleotide sequence: TGTGCCAGCTCAACAACTAGCGGGAAGACCACGGTGGACGAGCAGTACTTC. Based on the CDR3 plus reference TRBV18 and TRBJ2-7, the full variable domain is NAGVMQNPRHLVRRRGQEARLRCSPMKGHSHVYWYRQLPEEGLKFMVYLQKENIIDESGMPKERFSAEFPKEGPSILRIQQVVRGDSAAYFCASSTTSGKTTVDEQYFGPGTRLTVT.

The genes are TRBV7-2 and TRBJ2-7; 10 bases agree with TRBD1. V was clipped by 5 bases and J by 5 bases; unmatched bases: 12. Germline CDR1 is SGHTA and CDR2 is FQGNSA. The CDR3 loop spans 16 amino acids. The CDR3: CASSPVPGQGINEQYF. CDR3 DNA: TGTGCCAGCAGCCCCGTCCCGGGACAGGGGATAAACGAGCAGTACTTC. Full variable domain (missing parts from reference TRBV7-2 and TRBJ2-7): GAGVSQSPSNKVTEKGKDVELRCDPISGHTALYWYRQSLGQGLEFLIYFQGNSAPDKSGLPSDRFSAERTGGSVSTLTIQRTQQEDSAVYLCASSPVPGQGINEQYFGPGTRLTVT.

This clonotype occurred a few times. The chain employs TRBV27 and TRBJ2-7; D gene uncertain. From germline, CDR1 is MNHEY and CDR2 SMNVEV (reference sequence). CDR3 length: 13 amino acids. V was clipped by 5 bases and J by 2 bases, with 10 bases between them. In DNA form, the CDR3 reads TGTGCCAGCAGTCTTCAACACCCCTACGAGCAGTACTTC. This sequence encodes CASSLQHPYEQYF.

This clonotype was picked up a small number of times. The chain links TRBV7-2 to TRBJ1-1; no clear D. This CDR3 region has 14 residues. The V end was cut by 5 bases, the J end by 3 bases, with 13 bases between. Germline CDR1 is SGHTA and CDR2 is FQGNSA. The CDR3 DNA sequence: TGTGCCAGCAGCGAAAGGACGGTCCACACTGAAGCTTTCTTT. Amino acids: CASSERTVHTEAFF.

This clonotype was found a few times. This chain links TRBV5-6 with TRBJ2-1; 11 bases align to TRBD2. The CDR3 extends over 16 amino acids. CDR1 SGHDT and CDR2 YYEEEE come from the germline V gene. J gave up 7 bases and V 5 bases, and 11 bases lay outside the gene matches. The CDR3 region is CASSLRGTSGRNEQFF. The CDR3 region has the DNA TGTGCCAGCAGTCTCCGGGGGACTAGCGGTAGGAATGAGCAGTTCTTC.

The V gene is TRBV4-1, the J gene TRBJ2-5; 12 nucleotides match TRBD2. This CDR3 spans 17 amino acids. V lost 0 bases, J lost 5 bases, and 7 bases stayed unmatched. CDR1 is MGHRA and CDR2 is YSYEKL in the germline V gene. The CDR3 DNA follows: TGCGCCAGCAGCCAAGATCCTAGCGGGGGGGCCCGGGAGACCCAGTACTTC. Protein sequence: CASSQDPSGGARETQYF.